This entry describes one T cell receptor beta chain. The antigen remains undetermined. The data derive from a study of cytomegalovirus exposure and HLA in healthy donors. For the study at large: A prior analysis found some 110 million unique TCR beta sequences from approximately 200 million T cells. General observations from the study: At a 0.05 false discovery rate, a later analysis found some 18,000 TCR beta sequences to be associated with HLA alleles. Both high specificity and high sensitivity reportedly marked the classifier's diagnosis of cytomegalovirus status. Indistinguishable V segments such as TRBV6-2 and TRBV6-3 were excluded.

PCR amplification relied on 60 Vbeta primers (plus 13 Jbeta primers). Produced via immunoSEQ multiplex PCR; TCRdb's table is partial and in-frame only. With under 90,000 clones in the sample, the ten largest clones hold roughly 13%. From germline, CDR1 is MDHEN and CDR2 SYDVKM. The CDR3 spans 17 residues. J gave up 0 bases and V 5 bases, and 10 bases lay outside the gene matches. The chain combines TRBV28 with TRBJ2-7, with 10 bases fitting TRBD2. The TCR was taken from a man between 50 and 59 years old in good health and CMV-seropositive. The sequenced sample was PBMCs. CDR3: CASSSRTSGMISYEQYF. The DNA of the CDR3 is TGTGCCAGCAGTAGCAGAACTAGCGGGATGATCTCCTACGAGCAGTACTTC.